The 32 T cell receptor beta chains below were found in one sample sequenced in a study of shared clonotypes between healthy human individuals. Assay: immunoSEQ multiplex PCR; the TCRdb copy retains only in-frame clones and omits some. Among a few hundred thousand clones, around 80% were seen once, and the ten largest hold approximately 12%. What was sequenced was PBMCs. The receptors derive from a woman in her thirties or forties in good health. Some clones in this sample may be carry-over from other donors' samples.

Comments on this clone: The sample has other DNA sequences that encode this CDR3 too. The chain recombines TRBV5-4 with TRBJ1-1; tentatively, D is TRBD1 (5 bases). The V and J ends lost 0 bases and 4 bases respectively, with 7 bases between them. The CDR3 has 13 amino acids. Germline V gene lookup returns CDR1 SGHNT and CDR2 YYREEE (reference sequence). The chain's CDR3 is CASSLGGGTEAFF. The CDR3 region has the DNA TGTGCCAGCAGCTTGGGGGGGGGCACTGAAGCTTTCTTT. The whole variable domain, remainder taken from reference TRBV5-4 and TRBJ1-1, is ETGVTQSPTHLIKTRGQQVTLRCSSQSGHNTVSWYQQALGQGPQFIFQYYREEENGRGNFPPRFSGLQFPNYSSELNVNALELDDSALYLCASSLGGGTEAFFGQGTRLTVV.

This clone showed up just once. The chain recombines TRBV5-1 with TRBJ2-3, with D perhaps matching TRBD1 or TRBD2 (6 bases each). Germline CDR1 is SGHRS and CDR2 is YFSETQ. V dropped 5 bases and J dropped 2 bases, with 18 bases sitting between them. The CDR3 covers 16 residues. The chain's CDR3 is CASSTEGDGATDTQYF. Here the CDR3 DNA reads TGCGCCAGCAGTACGGAGGGGGATGGGGCCACAGATACGCAGTATTTT.

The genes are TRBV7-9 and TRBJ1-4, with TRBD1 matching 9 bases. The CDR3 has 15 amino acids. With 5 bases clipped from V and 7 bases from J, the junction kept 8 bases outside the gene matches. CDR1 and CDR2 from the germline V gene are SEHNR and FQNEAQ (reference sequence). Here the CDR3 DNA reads TGTGCCAGCAGCAATGGGGACAGGGAATCTGAAAAACTGTTTTTT. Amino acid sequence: CASSNGDRESEKLFF.

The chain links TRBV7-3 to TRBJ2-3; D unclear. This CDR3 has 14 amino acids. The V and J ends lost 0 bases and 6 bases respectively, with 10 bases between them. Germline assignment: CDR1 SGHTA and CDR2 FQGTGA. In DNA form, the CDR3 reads TGTGCCAGCAGCTTAACGTTTGTGTCGGATACGCAGTATTTT. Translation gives CASSLTFVSDTQYF.

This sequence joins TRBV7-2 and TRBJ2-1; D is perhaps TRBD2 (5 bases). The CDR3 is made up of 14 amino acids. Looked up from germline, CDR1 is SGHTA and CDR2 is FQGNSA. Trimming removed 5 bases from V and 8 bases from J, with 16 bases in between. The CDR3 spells CASSPGPGGYEQFF. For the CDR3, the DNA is TGTGCCAGCAGCCCCGGACCCGGCGGGTATGAGCAGTTCTTC.

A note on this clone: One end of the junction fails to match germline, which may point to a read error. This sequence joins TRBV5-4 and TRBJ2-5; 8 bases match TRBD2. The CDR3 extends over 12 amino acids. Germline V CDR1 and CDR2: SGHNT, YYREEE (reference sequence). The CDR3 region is CASSLGLAGPNF. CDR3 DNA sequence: TGTGCCAGCAGCCTTGGACTAGCAGGACCAAACTTC. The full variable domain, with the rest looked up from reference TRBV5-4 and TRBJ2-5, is ETGVTQSPTHLIKTRGQQVTLRCSSQSGHNTVSWYQQALGQGPQFIFQYYREEENGRGNFPPRFSGLQFPNYSSELNVNALELDDSALYLCASSLGLAGPNFGPGTRLLVL.

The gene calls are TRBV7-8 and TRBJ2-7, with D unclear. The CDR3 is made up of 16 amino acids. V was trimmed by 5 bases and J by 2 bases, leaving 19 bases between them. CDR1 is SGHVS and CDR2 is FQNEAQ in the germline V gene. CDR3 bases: TGTGCCAGCAGCCCCGATGGTCGACGGAGCGCCTACGAGCAGTACTTC. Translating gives CASSPDGRRSAYEQYF.

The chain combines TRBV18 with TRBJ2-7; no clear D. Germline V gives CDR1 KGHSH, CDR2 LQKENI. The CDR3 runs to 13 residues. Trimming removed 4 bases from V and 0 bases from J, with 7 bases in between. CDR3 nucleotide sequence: TGTGCCAGCTCACTCATAAGCTCCTACGAGCAGTACTTC. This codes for CASSLISSYEQYF.

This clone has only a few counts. DNA of the CDR3: TGTGCCAGCAGACCAGGATCGACCCAGCCCCAGCATTTT. This translates into CASRPGSTQPQHF. The chain has TRBV28 and TRBJ1-5; no clear D. Germline CDR1 MDHEN, CDR2 SYDVKM. Trimming removed 6 bases from V and 7 bases from J, with 13 bases in between. The CDR3 loop spans 13 amino acids.

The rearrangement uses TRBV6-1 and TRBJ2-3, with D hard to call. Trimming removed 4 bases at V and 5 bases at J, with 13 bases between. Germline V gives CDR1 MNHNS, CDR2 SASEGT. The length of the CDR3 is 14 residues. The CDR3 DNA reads TGTGCCAGCAGTGTGCGGTCCCTCGGAGATACGCAGTATTTT. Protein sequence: CASSVRSLGDTQYF.

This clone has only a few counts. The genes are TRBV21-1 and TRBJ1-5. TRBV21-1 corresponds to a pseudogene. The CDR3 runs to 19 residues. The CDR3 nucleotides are TGTGCCAGCAGCAAAGACGAACCCCCGGGCCCCGGTGATCATCAGCCCCAGCATTTT. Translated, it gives CASSKDEPPGPGDHQPQHF.

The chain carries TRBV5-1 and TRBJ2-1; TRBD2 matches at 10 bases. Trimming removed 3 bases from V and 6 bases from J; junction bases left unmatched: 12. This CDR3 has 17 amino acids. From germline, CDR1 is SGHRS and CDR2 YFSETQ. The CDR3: CASSSSLSGRSLNEQFF. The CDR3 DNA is TGCGCCAGCAGCTCCTCCCTTAGCGGGAGGAGCCTCAATGAGCAGTTCTTC. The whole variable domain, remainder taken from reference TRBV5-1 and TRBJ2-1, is KAGVTQTPRYLIKTRGQQVTLSCSPISGHRSVSWYQQTPGQGLQFLFEYFSETQRNKGNFPGRFSGRQFSNSRSEMNVSTLELGDSALYLCASSSSLSGRSLNEQFFGPGTRLTVL.

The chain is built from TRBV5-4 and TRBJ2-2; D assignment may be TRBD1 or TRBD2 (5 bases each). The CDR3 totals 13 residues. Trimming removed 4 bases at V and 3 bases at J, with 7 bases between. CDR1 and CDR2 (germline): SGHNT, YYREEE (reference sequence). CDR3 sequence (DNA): TGTGCCAGCAGCGAGGGGCACACCGGGGAGCTGTTTTTT. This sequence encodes CASSEGHTGELFF.

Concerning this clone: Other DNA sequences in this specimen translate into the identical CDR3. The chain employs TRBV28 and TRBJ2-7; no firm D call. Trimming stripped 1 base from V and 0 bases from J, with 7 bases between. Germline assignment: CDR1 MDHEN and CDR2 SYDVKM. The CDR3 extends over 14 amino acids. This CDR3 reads CASSLSGYSYEQYF. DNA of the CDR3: TGTGCCAGCAGTTTATCTGGATACTCCTACGAGCAGTACTTC.

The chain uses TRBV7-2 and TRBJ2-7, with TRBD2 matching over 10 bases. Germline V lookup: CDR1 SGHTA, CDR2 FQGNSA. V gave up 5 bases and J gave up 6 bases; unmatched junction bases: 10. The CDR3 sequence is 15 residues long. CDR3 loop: CASSPTLAGAPEQYF. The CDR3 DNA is TGTGCCAGCAGCCCCACTCTAGCGGGAGCCCCCGAGCAGTACTTC.

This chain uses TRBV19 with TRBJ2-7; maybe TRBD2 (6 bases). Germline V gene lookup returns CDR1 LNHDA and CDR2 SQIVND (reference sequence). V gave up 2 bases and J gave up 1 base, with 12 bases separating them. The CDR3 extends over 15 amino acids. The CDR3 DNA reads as TGTGCCAGTAGTATAAGGGCGGGACCTTCCTACGAGCAGTACTTC. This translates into CASSIRAGPSYEQYF.

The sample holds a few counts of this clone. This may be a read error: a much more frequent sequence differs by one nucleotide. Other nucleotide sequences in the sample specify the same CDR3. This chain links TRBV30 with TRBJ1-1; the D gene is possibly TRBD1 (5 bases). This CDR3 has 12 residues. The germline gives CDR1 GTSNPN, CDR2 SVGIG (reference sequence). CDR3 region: CAWGPGNTEAFF. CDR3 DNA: TGTGCATGGGGCCCAGGGAACACTGAAGCTTTCTTT.

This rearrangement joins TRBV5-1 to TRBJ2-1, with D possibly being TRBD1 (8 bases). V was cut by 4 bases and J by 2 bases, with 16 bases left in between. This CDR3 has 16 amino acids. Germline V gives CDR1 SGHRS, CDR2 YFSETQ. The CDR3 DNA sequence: TGCGCCAGCAGCATACAGGGGGGGATCCCCTACAATGAGCAGTTCTTC. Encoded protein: CASSIQGGIPYNEQFF. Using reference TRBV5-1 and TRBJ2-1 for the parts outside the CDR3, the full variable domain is KAGVTQTPRYLIKTRGQQVTLSCSPISGHRSVSWYQQTPGQGLQFLFEYFSETQRNKGNFPGRFSGRQFSNSRSEMNVSTLELGDSALYLCASSIQGGIPYNEQFFGPGTRLTVL.

The CDR3 DNA sequence: TGTGCCAGTAGCCCGGGACTAGCAGCGAATGAGCAGTTCTTC. Residues: CASSPGLAANEQFF. This rearrangement joins TRBV19 to TRBJ2-1; 9 bases are shared with TRBD2. The germline V gene has CDR1 LNHDA and CDR2 SQIVND (reference sequence). With 6 bases clipped from V and 7 bases from J, the junction kept 7 bases outside the gene matches. The length of the CDR3 is 14 residues.

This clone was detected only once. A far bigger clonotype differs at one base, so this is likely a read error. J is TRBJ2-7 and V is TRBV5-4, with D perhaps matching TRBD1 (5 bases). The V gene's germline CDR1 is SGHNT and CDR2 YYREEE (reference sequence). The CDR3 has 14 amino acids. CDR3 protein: CAGSLGQWKGEQYF. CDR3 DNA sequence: TGTGCCGGCAGCTTGGGGCAATGGAAGGGCGAGCAGTACTTC.

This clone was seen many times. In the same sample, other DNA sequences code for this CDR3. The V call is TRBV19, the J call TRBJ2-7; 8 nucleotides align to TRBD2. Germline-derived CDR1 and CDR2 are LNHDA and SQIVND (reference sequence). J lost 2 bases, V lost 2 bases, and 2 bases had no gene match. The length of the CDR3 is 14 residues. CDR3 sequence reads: CASSIPGLAYEQYF. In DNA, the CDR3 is TGTGCCAGTAGTATACCGGGACTAGCCTACGAGCAGTACTTC.

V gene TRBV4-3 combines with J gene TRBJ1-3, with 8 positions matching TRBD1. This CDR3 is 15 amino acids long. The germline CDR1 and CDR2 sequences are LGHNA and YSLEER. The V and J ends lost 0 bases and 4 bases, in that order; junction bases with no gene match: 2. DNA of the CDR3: TGCGCCAGCAGCCAAGAGTGGACAGGGGGAAACACCATATATTTT. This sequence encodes CASSQEWTGGNTIYF.

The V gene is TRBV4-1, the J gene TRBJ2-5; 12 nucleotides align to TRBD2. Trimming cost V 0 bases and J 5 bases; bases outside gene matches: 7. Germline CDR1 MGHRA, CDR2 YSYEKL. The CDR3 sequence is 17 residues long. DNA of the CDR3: TGCGCCAGCAGCCAAGATCGGGCTAGCGGGAGGGGGGAGACCCAGTACTTC. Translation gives CASSQDRASGRGETQYF.

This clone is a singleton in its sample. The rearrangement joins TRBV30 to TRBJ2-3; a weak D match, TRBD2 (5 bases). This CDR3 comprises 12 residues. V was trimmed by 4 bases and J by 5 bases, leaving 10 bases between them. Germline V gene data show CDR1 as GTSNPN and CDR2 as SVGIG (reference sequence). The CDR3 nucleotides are TGTGCCTGGATGACGGGGATAGATACGCAGTATTTT. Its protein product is CAWMTGIDTQYF.

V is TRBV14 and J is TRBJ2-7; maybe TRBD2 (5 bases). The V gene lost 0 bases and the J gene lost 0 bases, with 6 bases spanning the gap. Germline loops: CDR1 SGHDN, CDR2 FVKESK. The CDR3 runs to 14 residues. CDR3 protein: CASSQERGSYEQYF. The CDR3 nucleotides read TGTGCCAGCAGCCAAGAACGGGGCTCCTACGAGCAGTACTTC. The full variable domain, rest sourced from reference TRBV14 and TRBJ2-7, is EAGVTQFPSHSVIEKGQTVTLRCDPISGHDNLYWYRRVMGKEIKFLLHFVKESKQDESGMPNNRFLAERTGGTYSTLKVQPAELEDSGVYFCASSQERGSYEQYFGPGTRLTVT.

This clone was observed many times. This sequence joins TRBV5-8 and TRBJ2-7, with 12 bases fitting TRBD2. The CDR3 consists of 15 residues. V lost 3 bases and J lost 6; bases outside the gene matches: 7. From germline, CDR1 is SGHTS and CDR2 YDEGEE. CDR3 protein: CASSYRTSGTFEQYF. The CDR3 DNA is TGTGCCAGCAGCTACAGGACTAGCGGGACTTTCGAGCAGTACTTC.

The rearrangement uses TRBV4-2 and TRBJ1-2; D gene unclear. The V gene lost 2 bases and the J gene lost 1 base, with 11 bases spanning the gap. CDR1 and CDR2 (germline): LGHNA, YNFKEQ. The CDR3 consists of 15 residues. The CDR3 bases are TGTGCCAGCAGCCAAACACCGAGAGTTAACTATGGCTACACCTTC. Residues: CASSQTPRVNYGYTF.

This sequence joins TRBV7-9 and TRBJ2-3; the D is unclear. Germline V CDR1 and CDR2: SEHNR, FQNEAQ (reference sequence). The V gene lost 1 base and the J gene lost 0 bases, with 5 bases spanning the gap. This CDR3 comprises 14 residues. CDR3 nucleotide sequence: TGTGCCAGCAGCTTAGGAGAGAGCACAGATACGCAGTATTTT. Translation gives CASSLGESTDTQYF.

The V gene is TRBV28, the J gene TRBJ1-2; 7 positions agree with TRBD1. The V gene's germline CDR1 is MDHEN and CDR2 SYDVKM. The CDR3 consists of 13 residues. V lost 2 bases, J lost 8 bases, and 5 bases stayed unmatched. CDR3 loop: CASSLDRDGGYTF. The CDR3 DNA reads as TGTGCCAGCAGTTTAGACAGGGATGGAGGCTACACCTTC.

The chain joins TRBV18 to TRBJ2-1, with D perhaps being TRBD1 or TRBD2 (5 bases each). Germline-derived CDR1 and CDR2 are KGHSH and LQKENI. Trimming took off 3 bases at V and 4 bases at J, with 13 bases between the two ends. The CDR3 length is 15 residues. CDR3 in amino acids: CASSPAGWGYNEQFF. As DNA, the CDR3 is TGTGCCAGCTCACCGGCAGGGTGGGGGTACAATGAGCAGTTCTTC.

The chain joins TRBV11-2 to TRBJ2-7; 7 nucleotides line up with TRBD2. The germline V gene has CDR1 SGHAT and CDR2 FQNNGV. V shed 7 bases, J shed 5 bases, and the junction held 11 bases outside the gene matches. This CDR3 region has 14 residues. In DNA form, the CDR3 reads TGTGCCAGCAAGGGCGAGAGGACTAGAAACGAGCAGTACTTC. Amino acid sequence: CASKGERTRNEQYF.

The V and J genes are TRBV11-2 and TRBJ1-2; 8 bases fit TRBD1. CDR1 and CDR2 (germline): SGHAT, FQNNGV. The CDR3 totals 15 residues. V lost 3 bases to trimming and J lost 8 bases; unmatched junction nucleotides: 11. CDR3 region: CASSFNSGQGNGYTF. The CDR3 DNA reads TGTGCCAGCAGCTTTAACTCTGGACAGGGTAACGGCTACACCTTC. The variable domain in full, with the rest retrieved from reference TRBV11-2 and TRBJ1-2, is EAGVAQSPRYKIIEKRQSVAFWCNPISGHATLYWYQQILGQGPKLLIQFQNNGVVDDSQLPKDRFSAERLKGVDSTLKIQPAKLEDSAVYLCASSFNSGQGNGYTFGSGTRLTVV.